This T cell receptor beta chain was sequenced for a study of T cell repertoires in cytomegalovirus infection. About the study: It was the public TCR beta signatures that indicated both CMV infection and matching HLA type.

TCRdb passed the reads through MiXCR, listing each CDR3 protein once. The sample lists some 500,000 distinct CDR3 sequences, 30% to 40% seen once, with roughly 15% in the top ten. As concerns this clonotype: The antigen remains undetermined.

This TCR was sampled from a human donor in good health (CMV status not recorded). Some clones in this sample may be carry-over from other donors' samples. Material: cultured PBMCs, obtained from culture after CMV antigen stimulation.

CDR3: CASRGLAGPQETQYF. CDR3 nucleotides: TGTGCCAGCAGAGGACTAGCGGGGCCCCAAGAGACCCAGTACTTC. The chain has TRBV2 and TRBJ2-5; 12 bases are shared with TRBD2. The germline V gene encodes CDR1 SNHLY and CDR2 FYNNEI. With V trimmed by 6 bases and J by 1 base, 3 bases remained unmatched. This CDR3 region has 15 residues.